This T cell receptor (beta chain) was identified during a study of cytomegalovirus exposure and HLA in healthy donors. Broader study findings: In most subjects, TCR beta sequences reportedly gave accurate predictions of HLA-A and HLA-B alleles.

Turning to this clone: What it recognizes is unknown.

Primers included in the PCR were 60 Vbeta and 13 Jbeta primers. Generated by immunoSEQ multiplex PCR, the TCRdb table keeps only in-frame clones and is missing some. The sample holds some 30,000 clones. The CDR3 length is 13 residues. Trimming pared 4 bases from V and 2 bases from J, leaving 5 bases between. Germline CDR1 MRHNA, CDR2 SNTAGT. Sequencing input: PBMCs. The receptor comes from a man in his forties or fifties in good health and CMV-seronegative. This rearrangement joins TRBV6-4 to TRBJ2-2, with unresolved D. CDR3 sequence (DNA): TGTGCCAGCAGTGTCAGAAACACCGGGGAGCTGTTTTTT. This encodes CASSVRNTGELFF.